The rows below give T cell receptor beta chains drawn from one sample of a study of T-cell reconstitution after alpha-beta-depleted transplantation in children. TCRdb reprocessed the PCR reads with MiXCR, giving one entry per CDR3 protein. The sample shows a few hundred thousand distinct CDR3 sequences, 25% to 30% of them seen only once. The sequencing used PBMCs, collected before TCRalphabeta/CD19-depleted stem cell transplant. The receptor source for this set is a boy in the first two years of life with Wiskott-Aldrich syndrome, due to receive a stem cell transplant. CDR3s include the opening cysteine and the closing phenylalanine or tryptophan. Clone size appears in some rows only: once, few, many, or a class for an expanded clone.

abundance: -
j_gene: TRBJ2-5
v_gene: TRBV7-9
CDR3aa: CASSLESRSETQYF

abundance: few
j_gene: TRBJ2-2
v_gene: TRBV4-1
CDR3aa: CASSQEDYTGELFF

abundance: -
j_gene: TRBJ2-7
v_gene: TRBV12-3/TRBV12-4
CDR3aa: CASSKFSGTGEQYF

abundance: -
j_gene: TRBJ2-2
v_gene: TRBV5-1
CDR3aa: CASSLTGLAGMSGELFF

abundance: -
j_gene: TRBJ2-1
v_gene: TRBV20-1
CDR3aa: CSARDRSAGEQFF

abundance: few
j_gene: TRBJ2-1
v_gene: TRBV5-5
CDR3aa: CASSLAGGELYEQFF

abundance: few
j_gene: TRBJ2-1
v_gene: TRBV30
CDR3aa: CAWSLLSYNEQFF

abundance: few
j_gene: TRBJ2-7
v_gene: TRBV7-2
CDR3aa: CASSYFSGRVFGNEQYF

abundance: -
j_gene: TRBJ1-1
v_gene: TRBV27
CDR3aa: CASSHMNTEAFF

abundance: few
j_gene: TRBJ2-7
v_gene: TRBV5-6
CDR3aa: CASSSGGQTYEQYF

abundance: few
j_gene: TRBJ1-1
v_gene: TRBV6-6
CDR3aa: CASSYLIQGSGFF

abundance: few
j_gene: TRBJ2-1
v_gene: TRBV20-1
CDR3aa: CSARDWATRTSSYNEQFF

abundance: few
j_gene: TRBJ1-6
v_gene: TRBV4-1
CDR3aa: CASSQDLGTVSYNSPLHF

abundance: few
j_gene: TRBJ1-1
v_gene: TRBV7-6
CDR3aa: CASSLGPRSEAFF

abundance: -
j_gene: TRBJ2-1
v_gene: TRBV7-2
CDR3aa: CASSRKGLAVYNEQFF

abundance: -
j_gene: TRBJ2-1
v_gene: TRBV4-1
CDR3aa: CASSHGLAGGYNEQFF

abundance: -
j_gene: TRBJ1-1
v_gene: TRBV10-3
CDR3aa: CAISRERQNTEAFF

abundance: -
j_gene: TRBJ1-2
v_gene: TRBV7-2
CDR3aa: CASSPRTVGYTF

abundance: once
j_gene: TRBJ2-2
v_gene: TRBV9
CDR3aa: CASSVGLAVTGELFF

abundance: few
j_gene: TRBJ1-6
v_gene: TRBV12-3/TRBV12-4
CDR3aa: CASSFFMSGRANSPLHF

abundance: -
j_gene: TRBJ2-7
v_gene: TRBV28
CDR3aa: CASSPGRRSSYEQYF

abundance: -
j_gene: TRBJ2-2
v_gene: TRBV20-1
CDR3aa: CSASPGPGELFF

abundance: -
j_gene: TRBJ1-1
v_gene: TRBV7-9
CDR3aa: CASSSRQTKSEAFF

abundance: -
j_gene: TRBJ2-7
v_gene: TRBV14
CDR3aa: CASSRQFYEQYF

abundance: -
j_gene: TRBJ2-1
v_gene: TRBV24-1
CDR3aa: CATSDPGLYNEQFF

abundance: -
j_gene: TRBJ1-6
v_gene: TRBV6-5
CDR3aa: CASSYRPYREAPLHF

abundance: -
j_gene: TRBJ1-2
v_gene: TRBV4-2
CDR3aa: CASSQGTEDRAANYGYTF

abundance: once
j_gene: TRBJ2-3
v_gene: TRBV10-3
CDR3aa: CAISEGKRPTDTQYF

abundance: -
j_gene: TRBJ2-6
v_gene: TRBV29-1
CDR3aa: CSAGLPLGANVLTF

abundance: -
j_gene: TRBJ2-5
v_gene: TRBV18
CDR3aa: CASSPGSLETQYF

abundance: -
j_gene: TRBJ2-2
v_gene: TRBV12-3/TRBV12-4
CDR3aa: CASSPPTGVDTGELFF

abundance: few
j_gene: TRBJ2-5
v_gene: TRBV5-5
CDR3aa: CASSLTRGLETQYF

abundance: -
j_gene: TRBJ1-3
v_gene: TRBV3-1
CDR3aa: CASSQGSSSGNTIYF

abundance: -
j_gene: TRBJ2-7
v_gene: TRBV12-3/TRBV12-4
CDR3aa: CASSRTGLGAYEQYF

abundance: -
j_gene: TRBJ2-1
v_gene: TRBV7-9
CDR3aa: CASSSGFSYNEQFF

abundance: few
j_gene: TRBJ2-7
v_gene: TRBV13
CDR3aa: CASRRTGGKSYEQYF

abundance: -
j_gene: TRBJ2-5
v_gene: TRBV6-1
CDR3aa: CASTQRKVYTPKETQYF

abundance: once
j_gene: TRBJ2-3
v_gene: TRBV5-1
CDR3aa: CASSLKAGGGTDTQYF

abundance: -
j_gene: TRBJ2-5
v_gene: TRBV2
CDR3aa: CASSAGGPWQETQYF

abundance: -
j_gene: TRBJ2-7
v_gene: TRBV5-1
CDR3aa: CASSFGGTSYEQYF

abundance: once
j_gene: TRBJ2-1
v_gene: TRBV5-1
CDR3aa: CASSPSGLTSGRPEQFF

abundance: -
j_gene: TRBJ2-1
v_gene: TRBV29-1
CDR3aa: CSTQGLAGNEQFF

abundance: -
j_gene: TRBJ2-3
v_gene: TRBV5-1
CDR3aa: CASSLEGVTDTQYF

abundance: -
j_gene: TRBJ1-2
v_gene: TRBV6-1
CDR3aa: CASRDMYYGYTF

abundance: few
j_gene: TRBJ2-5
v_gene: TRBV6-6
CDR3aa: CASHSQETQYF

abundance: few
j_gene: TRBJ1-3
v_gene: TRBV9
CDR3aa: CASSVGQGLVSGNTIYF

abundance: -
j_gene: TRBJ2-7
v_gene: TRBV12-3/TRBV12-4
CDR3aa: CASRLGTSGSYEQYF

abundance: -
j_gene: TRBJ2-5
v_gene: TRBV5-1
CDR3aa: CASSPNTGSETQYF

abundance: few
j_gene: TRBJ2-7
v_gene: TRBV5-5
CDR3aa: CASSLEGVGFDEQYF

abundance: few
j_gene: TRBJ2-2
v_gene: TRBV12-3/TRBV12-4
CDR3aa: CASSPGVGGELFF

abundance: -
j_gene: TRBJ2-3
v_gene: TRBV2
CDR3aa: CASSRQGRTDTQYF

abundance: -
j_gene: TRBJ2-1
v_gene: TRBV20-1
CDR3aa: CSARDVAGVSNEQFF

abundance: few
j_gene: TRBJ2-5
v_gene: TRBV29-1
CDR3aa: CSVEALFWGLAKETQYF

abundance: -
j_gene: TRBJ2-1
v_gene: TRBV5-1
CDR3aa: CASSPQTRNEQFF

abundance: few
j_gene: TRBJ2-1
v_gene: TRBV7-8
CDR3aa: CASSLLISRLADYNEQFF

abundance: few
j_gene: TRBJ1-1
v_gene: TRBV6-1
CDR3aa: CASRRTGWTEAFF

abundance: few
j_gene: TRBJ2-3
v_gene: TRBV5-4
CDR3aa: CASSPVYTDTQYF

abundance: -
j_gene: TRBJ2-1
v_gene: TRBV10-2
CDR3aa: CASSERYNEQFF

abundance: many
j_gene: TRBJ2-7
v_gene: TRBV5-1
CDR3aa: CASSWGQGYEQYF

abundance: -
j_gene: TRBJ2-1
v_gene: TRBV5-1
CDR3aa: CASFRGSVGNEQFF